These T cell receptor beta chains were read from a single sample in a study of T cells in Graves' hyperthyroidism and ophthalmopathy. TCRdb re-derived calls from the multiplex PCR reads in MiXCR, one entry per CDR3 protein. The table includes hundreds of thousands of distinct CDR3 sequences, around 13% detected once. Sequenced material: blood. These receptors all stem from a woman in her 30s with Graves' hyperthyroidism that later progressed to Graves' ophthalmopathy. Each CDR3 is given with its conserved first and last residue. The D gene is left open where the match is weak. Clone size, where shown, is once, few, many, or a class for clones that have expanded.

V: TRBV3-1
length: 13
J: TRBJ1-1
D: NA
size: many
DNA: TGTGCCAGCAGCCAAAGGGGGAACGCTGAAGCTTTCTTT
CDR3: CASSQRGNAEAFF

V: TRBV24-1
length: 19
J: TRBJ1-4
D: NA
size: NA
DNA: TGTGCCACCAGTGTCATTTGCGAGACAGAGAAACCAACTAATGAAAAACTGTTTTTT
CDR3: CATSVICETEKPTNEKLFF

V: TRBV24-1
length: 13
J: TRBJ1-5
D: NA
size: NA
DNA: TGTGCCACCAGTCCTAATGGCAATCAGCCCCAGCATTTT
CDR3: CATSPNGNQPQHF

V: TRBV12-3/TRBV12-4
length: 18
J: TRBJ1-5
D: NA
size: NA
DNA: TGTGCCAGCAGTTCCATGGCCCCAGGGAGGATCGAGGATCAGCCCCAGCATTTT
CDR3: CASSSMAPGRIEDQPQHF

V: TRBV12-3/TRBV12-4
length: 17
J: TRBJ2-1
D: NA
size: NA
DNA: TGTGCCAGCAGTTTTCCGGGTAGCCGGAACCTCTACAATGAGCAGTTCTTC
CDR3: CASSFPGSRNLYNEQFF

V: TRBV30
length: 14
J: TRBJ2-3
D: NA
size: many
DNA: TGTGCCTGGAGCAGGGACTCCAACACAGATACGCAGTATTTT
CDR3: CAWSRDSNTDTQYF

V: TRBV4-3
length: 15
J: TRBJ1-2
D: NA
size: few
DNA: TGCGCCAGCAGCCAAGGGCGCGACAGTTACTATGGCTACACCTTC
CDR3: CASSQGRDSYYGYTF

V: TRBV11-1
length: 13
J: TRBJ2-7
D: NA
size: many
DNA: TGTGCCAGCAGCTTACGGCAGTCCTACGAGCAGTACTTC
CDR3: CASSLRQSYEQYF

V: TRBV18
length: 16
J: TRBJ1-1
D: TRBD1
size: few
DNA: TGTGCCAGCTCACCCGCAGGGGGTGGTGTGAACACTGAAGCTTTCTTT
CDR3: CASSPAGGGVNTEAFF

V: TRBV18
length: 17
J: TRBJ2-2
D: NA
size: few
DNA: TGTGCCAGCTCACCAGCGGGGTTTAGGACTAACACCGGGGAGCTGTTTTTT
CDR3: CASSPAGFRTNTGELFF

V: TRBV5-1
length: 14
J: TRBJ1-1
D: TRBD1
size: many
DNA: TGCGCCAGCAGCCTGGACAGGGGTAACACTGAAGCTTTCTTT
CDR3: CASSLDRGNTEAFF

V: TRBV3-1
length: 16
J: TRBJ1-1
D: TRBD1
size: many
DNA: TGTGCCAGCAGCAGACAGGGGGCAGGGGGAAACACTGAAGCTTTCTTT
CDR3: CASSRQGAGGNTEAFF

V: TRBV7-3
length: 15
J: TRBJ2-5
D: NA
size: NA
DNA: TGTGCCAGCAGCTTAACGTCGGGACCATCAGAGACCCAGTACTTC
CDR3: CASSLTSGPSETQYF

V: TRBV7-2
length: 18
J: TRBJ1-2
D: TRBD1
size: NA
DNA: TGTGCCAGCAGCTTAGGTGGGGACAGGGAATTCGAGGTCTATGGCTACACCTTC
CDR3: CASSLGGDREFEVYGYTF

V: TRBV12-3/TRBV12-4
length: 14
J: TRBJ2-2
D: NA
size: many
DNA: TGTGCCTCCCTTGGGGGGTCAAACACCGGGGAGCTGTTTTTT
CDR3: CASLGGSNTGELFF

V: TRBV29-1
length: 14
J: TRBJ2-3
D: TRBD2
size: few
DNA: TGCAGCGTTGAAGGTTCGGGAGGGGCAGATACGCAGTATTTT
CDR3: CSVEGSGGADTQYF

V: TRBV7-3
length: 16
J: TRBJ1-5
D: NA
size: few
DNA: TGTGCCAGCAGCCTTAACGGTTCAGGGTGCAATCAGCCCCAGCATTTT
CDR3: CASSLNGSGCNQPQHF

V: TRBV9
length: 15
J: TRBJ1-2
D: TRBD1
size: NA
DNA: TGTGCCAGCAGCGTAGGGGGGGGACAGGGGGCAGGCTACACCTTC
CDR3: CASSVGGGQGAGYTF

V: TRBV10-3
length: 14
J: TRBJ2-1
D: NA
size: NA
DNA: TGTGCCATCAGTGAGTCTGAAGAGCACAATGAGCAGTTCTTC
CDR3: CAISESEEHNEQFF

V: TRBV29-1
length: 12
J: TRBJ1-3
D: NA
size: many
DNA: TGCAGCGTTGCAGGGTCTGGAAACACCATATATTTT
CDR3: CSVAGSGNTIYF